These T cell receptor beta chains were read from a single sample in a study of blood T cell repertoires in COVID-19. Libraries were prepared by immunoSEQ multiplex PCR; TCRdb keeps only in-frame clonotypes and omits some of them. In the table there are around 58,000 clones, roughly nine tenths of which are singletons. The sequenced material came from peripheral blood. The receptors derive from an older woman with active or convalescent COVID-19. CDR3s include the opening cysteine and the closing phenylalanine or tryptophan. Fields, in order: clone size, D gene, V gene, J gene, CDR3 DNA, CDR3 protein. The D gene is left open where the match is weak. Clone size is shown for a subset of rows, as once, few, many or a class of expanded clone.

abundance: .
d_gene: .
v_gene: TRBV30
j_gene: TRBJ1-5
CDR3nt: TGTGCCTGGAGTGTAAGGGGAAATCAGCCCCAGCATTTT
CDR3aa: CAWSVRGNQPQHF

abundance: .
d_gene: TRBD1
v_gene: TRBV16
j_gene: TRBJ1-5
CDR3nt: TGTGCCAGCGAGCGGGACAGGGGGTTCAATCAGCCCCAGCATTTT
CDR3aa: CASERDRGFNQPQHF

abundance: .
d_gene: .
v_gene: TRBV6-2/TRBV6-3
j_gene: TRBJ2-7
CDR3nt: TGTGCCAGCAGTTTCGACTACTCCTACGAGCAGTACTTC
CDR3aa: CASSFDYSYEQYF

abundance: .
d_gene: TRBD2
v_gene: TRBV28
j_gene: TRBJ2-7
CDR3nt: TGTGCCAGCAGTCCGAGCGGGGGCCTCTACGAGCAGTACTTC
CDR3aa: CASSPSGGLYEQYF

abundance: .
d_gene: TRBD1
v_gene: TRBV7-2
j_gene: TRBJ1-4
CDR3nt: TGTGCCAGCAGCTTAGAAGTTGCCAGGGGGTATTTCGGTGAAAAACTGTTTTTT
CDR3aa: CASSLEVARGYFGEKLFF

abundance: .
d_gene: .
v_gene: TRBV7-2
j_gene: TRBJ2-4
CDR3nt: TGTGCCAGCAGCTTAGGCCGGGGGGCTGTAGCCAAAAACATTCAGTACTTC
CDR3aa: CASSLGRGAVAKNIQYF

abundance: .
d_gene: .
v_gene: TRBV2
j_gene: TRBJ2-1
CDR3nt: TGTGCCAGCAAACCAGTCCGCTCCTACAATGAGCAGTTCTTC
CDR3aa: CASKPVRSYNEQFF

abundance: .
d_gene: .
v_gene: TRBV7-2
j_gene: TRBJ2-7
CDR3nt: TGTGCCAGCAGCACCCTGGACATCCTTCTAACCTACGAGCAGTACTTC
CDR3aa: CASSTLDILLTYEQYF

abundance: .
d_gene: TRBD2
v_gene: TRBV7-8
j_gene: TRBJ2-3
CDR3nt: TGTGCCAGCAGCTTAGCCCTAGCGGGGGGGAATACGCAGTATTTT
CDR3aa: CASSLALAGGNTQYF

abundance: .
d_gene: TRBD1
v_gene: TRBV4-1
j_gene: TRBJ2-7
CDR3nt: TGCGCCAGCAGCCCGGACAGGGGCCAGACCTACGAGCAGTACTTC
CDR3aa: CASSPDRGQTYEQYF

abundance: .
d_gene: .
v_gene: TRBV6-5
j_gene: TRBJ2-7
CDR3nt: TGTGGGACGGGATTCGGGCCCTACGAGCAGTACTTC
CDR3aa: CGTGFGPYEQYF

abundance: .
d_gene: TRBD1
v_gene: TRBV5-1
j_gene: TRBJ1-2
CDR3nt: TGCGCCAGCAGCTTACCACCTCCCGGGACAGGGAACGGCTACACCTTC
CDR3aa: CASSLPPPGTGNGYTF

abundance: once
d_gene: .
v_gene: TRBV7-2
j_gene: TRBJ2-1
CDR3nt: TGTGCCAGCAGCCTGGGGACGGCCGGAGGGCAGCAGTTCTTC
CDR3aa: CASSLGTAGGQQFF

abundance: .
d_gene: .
v_gene: TRBV28
j_gene: TRBJ1-5
CDR3nt: TGTGCCAGCAGTTCCGCCATCAGTACTATCAATCAGCCCCAGCATTTT
CDR3aa: CASSSAISTINQPQHF

abundance: .
d_gene: TRBD1
v_gene: TRBV30
j_gene: TRBJ1-6
CDR3nt: TGTGCCTGGACCCGCCCCCCAAAGGGACAGGGGAATTCACCCCTCCACTTT
CDR3aa: CAWTRPPKGQGNSPLHF

abundance: .
d_gene: TRBD1
v_gene: TRBV7-2
j_gene: TRBJ2-2
CDR3nt: TGTGCCAGCAGCACCAGGACAGGGAGTACCGGGGAGCTGTTTTTT
CDR3aa: CASSTRTGSTGELFF

abundance: .
d_gene: .
v_gene: TRBV6-5
j_gene: TRBJ1-1
CDR3nt: TGTGCCAGCTATTTTACAGGGAACACTGAAGCTTTCTTT
CDR3aa: CASYFTGNTEAFF

abundance: .
d_gene: TRBD1
v_gene: TRBV6-6
j_gene: TRBJ1-2
CDR3nt: TGTGCCAGCAGCCGGGGACAGGCAAGAGAGGGCTACACCTTC
CDR3aa: CASSRGQAREGYTF

abundance: .
d_gene: .
v_gene: TRBV7-7
j_gene: TRBJ2-2
CDR3nt: TGTGCCAGCAGCCCTGATAGCGAAGACACCGGGGAGCTGTTTTTT
CDR3aa: CASSPDSEDTGELFF

abundance: few
d_gene: TRBD1
v_gene: TRBV19
j_gene: TRBJ2-7
CDR3nt: TGTGCCAGCAAGAGACAGGGGGCCGCTTCTACAGACGAGCAGTACTTC
CDR3aa: CASKRQGAASTDEQYF

abundance: hyperexpanded
d_gene: .
v_gene: TRBV18
j_gene: TRBJ1-1
CDR3nt: TGTGCCAGCTCACCGATCCAGGGGAGCGGAAGAGCTGAAGCTTTCTTT
CDR3aa: CASSPIQGSGRAEAFF

abundance: .
d_gene: .
v_gene: TRBV5-1
j_gene: TRBJ2-5
CDR3nt: TGCGCCAGCAGCTTGGTAGGGGATTTCAAGACCCAGTACTTC
CDR3aa: CASSLVGDFKTQYF

abundance: .
d_gene: TRBD1
v_gene: TRBV6-5
j_gene: TRBJ2-2
CDR3nt: TGTGCCAGCATTGGGACAGGGCACACCGGGGAGCTGTTTTTT
CDR3aa: CASIGTGHTGELFF

abundance: .
d_gene: .
v_gene: TRBV5-6
j_gene: TRBJ1-2
CDR3nt: TGTGCCAGCAGCCCGGTCCGGTTTGTGCATGGCTACACCTTC
CDR3aa: CASSPVRFVHGYTF

abundance: .
d_gene: .
v_gene: TRBV6-4
j_gene: TRBJ1-2
CDR3nt: TGTGCCAGCAGTGACGAGGTGTTTAGGGGCTACACCTTC
CDR3aa: CASSDEVFRGYTF

abundance: .
d_gene: .
v_gene: TRBV5-1
j_gene: TRBJ2-7
CDR3nt: TGCGCCAGCAGCGGAATACAGGGACACGAGCAGTACTTC
CDR3aa: CASSGIQGHEQYF

abundance: .
d_gene: .
v_gene: TRBV28
j_gene: TRBJ1-5
CDR3nt: TGTGCCAGCAGTTTACCAGGGTATCAGCCCCAGCATTTT
CDR3aa: CASSLPGYQPQHF

abundance: .
d_gene: .
v_gene: TRBV7-6
j_gene: TRBJ1-1
CDR3nt: TGTGCCAGCAGCTTAGTATGGGGGGACACTGAAGCTTTCTTT
CDR3aa: CASSLVWGDTEAFF

abundance: .
d_gene: .
v_gene: TRBV3-1/TRBV3-2
j_gene: TRBJ2-3
CDR3nt: TGTGCCAGCAGCCAAATGCCCGCCAGCGCCCCGGATACGCAGTATTTT
CDR3aa: CASSQMPASAPDTQYF

abundance: .
d_gene: .
v_gene: TRBV2
j_gene: TRBJ2-2
CDR3nt: TGTGCCAGCAGTGAACGGACAGCCCCACGAGGCACCGGGGAGCTGTTTTTT
CDR3aa: CASSERTAPRGTGELFF

abundance: .
d_gene: .
v_gene: TRBV7-9
j_gene: TRBJ1-2
CDR3nt: TGTGCCAGCAGCTTAGTTCGGCAGGGTGGGAACTATGGCTACACCTTC
CDR3aa: CASSLVRQGGNYGYTF

abundance: .
d_gene: .
v_gene: TRBV27
j_gene: TRBJ2-3
CDR3nt: TGTGCCAGCAGTTTAAAAGCGGGACAAAACACAGATACGCAGTATTTT
CDR3aa: CASSLKAGQNTDTQYF

abundance: .
d_gene: .
v_gene: TRBV7-8
j_gene: TRBJ2-3
CDR3nt: TGTGCCAGCAGCCTCCTGCTCGGGACAAGAGATACGCAGTATTTT
CDR3aa: CASSLLLGTRDTQYF

abundance: .
d_gene: TRBD2
v_gene: TRBV7-8
j_gene: TRBJ2-1
CDR3nt: TGTGCCAGCAGTTTGCCTACGAGCGGGAGACTGAGGAATGAGCAGTTCTTC
CDR3aa: CASSLPTSGRLRNEQFF

abundance: once
d_gene: TRBD2
v_gene: TRBV6-1
j_gene: TRBJ2-7
CDR3nt: TGTGCCAGCAGTGAAAGCGGGGGAACCTACGAGCAGTACTTC
CDR3aa: CASSESGGTYEQYF

abundance: .
d_gene: .
v_gene: TRBV30
j_gene: TRBJ2-5
CDR3nt: TGTGCCTGGAGGGCCATTCTAGAGACCCAGTACTTC
CDR3aa: CAWRAILETQYF

abundance: .
d_gene: TRBD1
v_gene: TRBV2
j_gene: TRBJ2-7
CDR3nt: TGTGCCAGCGGTATAAACAGGGGGCTACCCTACGAGCAGTACTTC
CDR3aa: CASGINRGLPYEQYF

abundance: .
d_gene: TRBD1
v_gene: TRBV4-2
j_gene: TRBJ1-4
CDR3nt: TGTGCCAGCAGCCAGGAGGGGACAGCAAATGAAAAACTGTTTTTT
CDR3aa: CASSQEGTANEKLFF

abundance: .
d_gene: .
v_gene: TRBV2
j_gene: TRBJ1-1
CDR3nt: TGTGCCAGCACGCGTGAGGCCCGCCAAAACACTGAAGCTTTCTTT
CDR3aa: CASTREARQNTEAFF

abundance: .
d_gene: .
v_gene: TRBV10-1
j_gene: TRBJ2-3
CDR3nt: TGCGCCAGCGCCCCGGGGCAGGGGAACGCAGATACGCAGTATTTT
CDR3aa: CASAPGQGNADTQYF

abundance: .
d_gene: TRBD2
v_gene: TRBV19
j_gene: TRBJ2-1
CDR3nt: TGTGCCAGTAGTATAGATCTATTCGTAGCGGGGGGCCGTAATGAGCAGTTCTTC
CDR3aa: CASSIDLFVAGGRNEQFF

abundance: few
d_gene: .
v_gene: TRBV2
j_gene: TRBJ1-3
CDR3nt: TGTGCCAGCCGACGAGATCGTAGCGACGGAAACACCATATATTTT
CDR3aa: CASRRDRSDGNTIYF

abundance: .
d_gene: TRBD1
v_gene: TRBV5-4
j_gene: TRBJ1-2
CDR3nt: TGTGCCAGCAGCACGGACAGGCTAGGCTACACCTTC
CDR3aa: CASSTDRLGYTF

abundance: .
d_gene: .
v_gene: TRBV30
j_gene: TRBJ1-1
CDR3nt: TGTGCCTGGAGTCTACAGAGACACACTGAAGCTTTCTTT
CDR3aa: CAWSLQRHTEAFF

abundance: .
d_gene: .
v_gene: TRBV30
j_gene: TRBJ1-5
CDR3nt: TGTGCCTGGAGTGTAAGCAGGGCCTTTAGCAATCAGCCCCAGCATTTT
CDR3aa: CAWSVSRAFSNQPQHF

abundance: .
d_gene: .
v_gene: TRBV6-2/TRBV6-3
j_gene: TRBJ2-7
CDR3nt: TGTGCCAGCAGTTTTTCAGGAGTAGCGGCATCCTACGAGCAGTACTTC
CDR3aa: CASSFSGVAASYEQYF

abundance: .
d_gene: TRBD1
v_gene: TRBV9
j_gene: TRBJ1-2
CDR3nt: TGTGCCAGCGCCGGGACAGCCATCGGTGGTGGCTACACCTTC
CDR3aa: CASAGTAIGGGYTF

abundance: .
d_gene: TRBD2
v_gene: TRBV18
j_gene: TRBJ2-1
CDR3nt: TGTGCCAGCTCACCACCGTTGACTACTAGCGCATCCCTGAACTACAATGAGCAGTTCTTC
CDR3aa: CASSPPLTTSASLNYNEQFF

abundance: .
d_gene: .
v_gene: TRBV6-5
j_gene: TRBJ1-1
CDR3nt: TGTGCCAGCAGGCCGACGTGGGCCACTGAAGCTTTCTTT
CDR3aa: CASRPTWATEAFF

abundance: .
d_gene: .
v_gene: TRBV28
j_gene: TRBJ2-3
CDR3nt: TGTGCCGGTTCGCCCCGGGGTACTAGCACAGATACGCAGTATTTT
CDR3aa: CAGSPRGTSTDTQYF

abundance: .
d_gene: .
v_gene: TRBV12-3/TRBV12-4
j_gene: TRBJ2-2
CDR3nt: TGTGCCAGCTCTGAGGCTGGGGAGCTGTTTTTT
CDR3aa: CASSEAGELFF

abundance: .
d_gene: .
v_gene: TRBV21-1
j_gene: TRBJ1-6
CDR3nt: TGTGCCAGCAGCTTTCCGATCCGGGACAGGGGAAATTCACCCCTCCACTTT
CDR3aa: CASSFPIRDRGNSPLHF